These T cell receptor beta chains were read from a single sample in a study of Ad26.COV2.S vaccination and SARS-CoV-2 variants. Sequenced by immunoSEQ multiplex PCR; TCRdb stores in-frame clones only, minus some. The sample contains about 350,000 clones, less than 90% of which appear only once. The material was peripheral blood, obtained in a trial of Ad26.COV2.S vaccine versus placebo. These receptors originate from a person aged 18-65 years who received the Ad26.COV2.S COVID-19 vaccine or a placebo. Both conserved end residues are part of each CDR3. Each record gives: clone size, J gene, V gene, D gene, CDR3 protein, CDR3 DNA. A D gene is named only where the DNA matches it firmly. For some rows the clone size is stated as once, few or many, or as a class when expanded; others skip it.

abundance: .; j_gene: TRBJ2-3; v_gene: TRBV6-2/TRBV6-3; d_gene: .; CDR3aa: CASSYDTDTQYF; CDR3nt: TGTGCCAGCAGTTACGATACAGATACGCAGTATTTT
abundance: .; j_gene: TRBJ1-6; v_gene: TRBV3-1/TRBV3-2; d_gene: .; CDR3aa: CASSQDGTHNSPLHF; CDR3nt: TGTGCCAGCAGCCAAGATGGGACACATAATTCACCCCTCCACTTT
abundance: once; j_gene: TRBJ1-6; v_gene: TRBV2; d_gene: .; CDR3aa: CASKPQDYGASPLHF; CDR3nt: TGTGCCAGCAAACCCCAGGATTATGGGGCCTCACCCCTCCACTTT
abundance: .; j_gene: TRBJ1-1; v_gene: TRBV5-4; d_gene: .; CDR3aa: CASSSDSMNTEAFF; CDR3nt: TGTGCCAGCAGCTCCGACAGCATGAACACTGAAGCTTTCTTT
abundance: once; j_gene: TRBJ1-4; v_gene: TRBV5-5; d_gene: .; CDR3aa: CASSFDGDEKLFF; CDR3nt: TGTGCCAGCAGCTTCGACGGAGATGAAAAACTGTTTTTT
abundance: .; j_gene: TRBJ2-4; v_gene: TRBV9; d_gene: .; CDR3aa: CASSPGPVLAKNIQYF; CDR3nt: TGTGCCAGCAGCCCAGGGCCGGTACTAGCCAAAAACATTCAGTACTTC
abundance: .; j_gene: TRBJ2-1; v_gene: TRBV7-3; d_gene: TRBD2; CDR3aa: CASSPFPSGSHNEQFF; CDR3nt: TGTGCCAGCTCCCCTTTTCCTAGCGGGAGTCATAATGAGCAGTTCTTC
abundance: .; j_gene: TRBJ1-2; v_gene: TRBV4-3; d_gene: .; CDR3aa: CASSQDGGRYGYTF; CDR3nt: TGCGCCAGCAGCCAAGACGGGGGGAGGTATGGCTACACCTTC
abundance: .; j_gene: TRBJ1-6; v_gene: TRBV9; d_gene: TRBD1; CDR3aa: CASSSAAGQQYNSPLHF; CDR3nt: TGTGCCAGCAGCTCAGCGGCGGGACAGCAATATAATTCACCCCTCCACTTT
abundance: .; j_gene: TRBJ2-7; v_gene: TRBV7-9; d_gene: .; CDR3aa: CASSRTENYEQYF; CDR3nt: TGTGCCAGCAGCCGAACAGAGAACTACGAGCAGTACTTC
abundance: .; j_gene: TRBJ2-2; v_gene: TRBV5-1; d_gene: .; CDR3aa: CASSLAWRGTGELFF; CDR3nt: TGCGCCAGCAGCTTGGCCTGGAGGGGGACCGGGGAGCTGTTTTTT
abundance: .; j_gene: TRBJ2-3; v_gene: TRBV5-1; d_gene: .; CDR3aa: CASAWAWGTDTQYF; CDR3nt: TGCGCCAGCGCCTGGGCATGGGGGACAGATACGCAGTATTTT
abundance: .; j_gene: TRBJ2-1; v_gene: TRBV28; d_gene: .; CDR3aa: CASSLIERTYNEQFF; CDR3nt: TGTGCCAGCAGTTTGATCGAGCGGACTTACAATGAGCAGTTCTTC
abundance: .; j_gene: TRBJ2-7; v_gene: TRBV18; d_gene: .; CDR3aa: CASSPPPGVYEQYF; CDR3nt: TGTGCCAGCTCACCACCCCCAGGGGTATACGAGCAGTACTTC
abundance: .; j_gene: TRBJ1-2; v_gene: TRBV18; d_gene: TRBD1; CDR3aa: CASSPGNRGRNYGYTF; CDR3nt: TGTGCCAGCTCACCAGGAAACAGGGGCCGTAACTATGGCTACACCTTC
abundance: .; j_gene: TRBJ1-2; v_gene: TRBV5-6; d_gene: .; CDR3aa: CASSLARRQVWYGYTF; CDR3nt: TGTGCCAGCAGCTTGGCCAGGCGGCAGGTTTGGTATGGCTACACCTTC
abundance: .; j_gene: TRBJ1-4; v_gene: TRBV24-1; d_gene: .; CDR3aa: CATSDPGANEKLFF; CDR3nt: TGTGCCACCAGTGACCCGGGAGCTAATGAAAAACTGTTTTTT
abundance: .; j_gene: TRBJ2-7; v_gene: TRBV28; d_gene: TRBD1; CDR3aa: CASSRGTGRTYEQYF; CDR3nt: TGTGCCAGCAGTAGAGGGACAGGGCGGACCTACGAGCAGTACTTC
abundance: .; j_gene: TRBJ1-1; v_gene: TRBV7-9; d_gene: TRBD1; CDR3aa: CASSGTGVEAFF; CDR3nt: TGTGCCAGCAGCGGGACAGGGGTTGAGGCTTTCTTT
abundance: .; j_gene: TRBJ1-4; v_gene: TRBV29-1; d_gene: TRBD1; CDR3aa: CSVPGQAEKLFF; CDR3nt: TGCAGCGTTCCAGGACAGGCTGAAAAACTGTTTTTT
abundance: .; j_gene: TRBJ2-1; v_gene: TRBV10-1; d_gene: TRBD1; CDR3aa: CASSSRQGQGNEQFF; CDR3nt: TGCGCCAGCAGTTCTAGACAGGGCCAGGGGAATGAGCAGTTCTTC
abundance: .; j_gene: TRBJ1-2; v_gene: TRBV28; d_gene: .; CDR3aa: CASSGGRGGYGYTF; CDR3nt: TGTGCCAGCAGTGGGGGCAGGGGTGGCTATGGCTACACCTTC
abundance: .; j_gene: TRBJ1-6; v_gene: TRBV29-1; d_gene: TRBD1; CDR3aa: CSVRDSSYNSPLHF; CDR3nt: TGCAGCGTTCGGGACAGCTCCTATAATTCACCCCTCCACTTT
abundance: .; j_gene: TRBJ2-1; v_gene: TRBV11-1; d_gene: .; CDR3aa: CASSFVDRTNEQFF; CDR3nt: TGTGCCAGCAGCTTCGTTGACAGGACCAATGAGCAGTTCTTC
abundance: .; j_gene: TRBJ1-5; v_gene: TRBV6-2/TRBV6-3; d_gene: .; CDR3aa: CASSYSGHQPQHF; CDR3nt: TGTGCCAGCAGTTACTCGGGGCATCAGCCCCAGCATTTT
abundance: .; j_gene: TRBJ1-1; v_gene: TRBV19; d_gene: .; CDR3aa: CASSIKSGTPNTEAFF; CDR3nt: TGTGCCAGTAGTATAAAGTCTGGGACACCGAACACTGAAGCTTTCTTT
abundance: .; j_gene: TRBJ1-4; v_gene: TRBV25-1; d_gene: .; CDR3aa: CASSASRITNEKLFF; CDR3nt: TGTGCCAGCAGTGCCTCGCGGATAACTAATGAAAAACTGTTTTTT
abundance: .; j_gene: TRBJ1-3; v_gene: TRBV4-3; d_gene: .; CDR3aa: CASSQEGHTGWDTIYF; CDR3nt: TGCGCCAGCAGCCAAGAAGGTCATACGGGGTGGGACACCATATATTTT
abundance: .; j_gene: TRBJ1-2; v_gene: TRBV4-3; d_gene: .; CDR3aa: CASSQELSGTNYGYTF; CDR3nt: TGCGCCAGCAGCCAAGAATTATCAGGGACTAACTATGGCTACACCTTC
abundance: .; j_gene: TRBJ2-5; v_gene: TRBV7-4; d_gene: .; CDR3aa: CATLGKGTQYF; CDR3nt: TGTGCCACCCTGGGGAAAGGGACCCAGTACTTC
abundance: .; j_gene: TRBJ1-2; v_gene: TRBV12-5; d_gene: .; CDR3aa: CASGRQNALFGYGYTF; CDR3nt: TGTGCTAGTGGTAGACAGAACGCTCTTTTCGGATATGGCTACACCTTC
abundance: .; j_gene: TRBJ1-3; v_gene: TRBV13; d_gene: .; CDR3aa: CASSLESGDRNTIYF; CDR3nt: TGTGCCAGCAGCTTAGAGTCCGGGGATAGAAACACCATATATTTT
abundance: .; j_gene: TRBJ1-5; v_gene: TRBV4-1; d_gene: .; CDR3aa: CASSQEFSSNQPQHF; CDR3nt: TGCGCCAGCAGCCAAGAATTTTCGAGCAATCAGCCCCAGCATTTT
abundance: .; j_gene: TRBJ2-1; v_gene: TRBV19; d_gene: .; CDR3aa: CASSIFGDEQFF; CDR3nt: TGTGCCAGTAGTATTTTTGGGGATGAGCAGTTCTTC
abundance: .; j_gene: TRBJ2-7; v_gene: TRBV11-1; d_gene: .; CDR3aa: CASSLEGRYSHEQYF; CDR3nt: TGTGCCAGCAGCCTAGAGGGCAGATACAGCCACGAGCAGTACTTC
abundance: once; j_gene: TRBJ1-3; v_gene: TRBV19; d_gene: .; CDR3aa: CASSTLAGLGNTIYF; CDR3nt: TGTGCCAGTAGTACGCTTGCGGGGCTTGGAAACACCATATATTTT
abundance: .; j_gene: TRBJ1-1; v_gene: TRBV6-5; d_gene: .; CDR3aa: CASSLRGRHTEAFF; CDR3nt: TGTGCCAGCAGTTTGAGGGGACGTCACACTGAAGCTTTCTTT
abundance: once; j_gene: TRBJ2-7; v_gene: TRBV5-1; d_gene: .; CDR3aa: CASSLGVTGSYEQYF; CDR3nt: TGCGCCAGCAGCTTGGGTGTCACTGGATCCTACGAGCAGTACTTC
abundance: once; j_gene: TRBJ2-2; v_gene: TRBV11-3; d_gene: .; CDR3aa: CASSLGGEYTGELFF; CDR3nt: TGTGCCAGCAGCTTAGGAGGGGAATACACCGGGGAGCTGTTTTTT
abundance: .; j_gene: TRBJ1-1; v_gene: TRBV11-2; d_gene: .; CDR3aa: CASSPMGLTNTEAFF; CDR3nt: TGTGCCAGCAGTCCGATGGGGTTGACGAACACTGAAGCTTTCTTT
abundance: .; j_gene: TRBJ2-2; v_gene: TRBV7-2; d_gene: .; CDR3aa: CASSLAGQGNTGELFF; CDR3nt: TGTGCCAGCAGCTTAGCCGGGCAGGGGAACACCGGGGAGCTGTTTTTT
abundance: .; j_gene: TRBJ2-7; v_gene: TRBV7-2; d_gene: .; CDR3aa: CASSLVSAGFTPYEQYF; CDR3nt: TGTGCCAGCAGCTTAGTGAGCGCCGGTTTTACCCCCTACGAGCAGTACTTC
abundance: many; j_gene: TRBJ1-1; v_gene: TRBV6-6; d_gene: .; CDR3aa: CASNLQLNTEAFF; CDR3nt: TGTGCCAGCAACCTACAGTTGAACACTGAAGCTTTCTTT
abundance: .; j_gene: TRBJ2-3; v_gene: TRBV7-2; d_gene: .; CDR3aa: CASSPRGEGDTQYF; CDR3nt: TGTGCCAGCAGCCCGCGGGGTGAAGGGGATACGCAGTATTTT
abundance: .; j_gene: TRBJ2-7; v_gene: TRBV29-1; d_gene: TRBD1; CDR3aa: CSVEGFRGNYYEQYF; CDR3nt: TGCAGCGTTGAAGGGTTCAGGGGGAACTACTACGAGCAGTACTTC
abundance: .; j_gene: TRBJ1-1; v_gene: TRBV11-3; d_gene: .; CDR3aa: CASSLQVPAFF; CDR3nt: TGTGCCAGCAGCCTGCAGGTACCGGCTTTCTTT
abundance: .; j_gene: TRBJ1-1; v_gene: TRBV23-1; d_gene: .; CDR3aa: CASSHVPRHTEAFF; CDR3nt: TGCGCCAGCAGTCATGTGCCGCGGCACACTGAAGCTTTCTTT
abundance: .; j_gene: TRBJ2-1; v_gene: TRBV27; d_gene: .; CDR3aa: CASSSSNNEQFF; CDR3nt: TGTGCCAGCAGTTCTAGTAACAATGAGCAGTTCTTC
abundance: .; j_gene: TRBJ1-2; v_gene: TRBV7-2; d_gene: .; CDR3aa: CASSPDRTANYGYTF; CDR3nt: TGTGCCAGCAGCCCCGACAGGACAGCTAACTATGGCTACACCTTC
abundance: .; j_gene: TRBJ1-2; v_gene: TRBV3-1/TRBV3-2; d_gene: .; CDR3aa: CASSSVTGLTPGYTF; CDR3nt: TGTGCCAGCAGCTCCGTTACAGGGTTAACCCCGGGCTACACCTTC
abundance: .; j_gene: TRBJ2-7; v_gene: TRBV6-2/TRBV6-3; d_gene: .; CDR3aa: CASSYSSEQYF; CDR3nt: TGTGCCAGCAGTTACTCGAGCGAGCAGTACTTC